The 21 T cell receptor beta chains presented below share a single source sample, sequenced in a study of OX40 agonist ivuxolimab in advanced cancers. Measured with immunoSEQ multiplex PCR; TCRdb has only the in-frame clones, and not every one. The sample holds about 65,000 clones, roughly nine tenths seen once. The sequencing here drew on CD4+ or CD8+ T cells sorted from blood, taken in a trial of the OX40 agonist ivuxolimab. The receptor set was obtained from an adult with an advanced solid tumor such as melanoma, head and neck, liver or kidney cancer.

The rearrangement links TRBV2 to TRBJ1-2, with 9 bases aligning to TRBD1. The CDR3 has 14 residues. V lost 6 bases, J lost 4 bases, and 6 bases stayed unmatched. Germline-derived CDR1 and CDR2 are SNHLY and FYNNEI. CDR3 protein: CASSATTGGYGYTF. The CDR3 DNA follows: TGTGCCAGCAGCGCTACGACAGGGGGCTATGGCTACACCTTC.

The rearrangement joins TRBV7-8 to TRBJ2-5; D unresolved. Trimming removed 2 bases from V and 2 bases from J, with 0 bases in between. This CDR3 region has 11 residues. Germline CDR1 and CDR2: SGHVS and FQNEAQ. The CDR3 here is CASSLQETQYF. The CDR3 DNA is TGTGCCAGCAGCTTACAAGAGACCCAGTACTTC.

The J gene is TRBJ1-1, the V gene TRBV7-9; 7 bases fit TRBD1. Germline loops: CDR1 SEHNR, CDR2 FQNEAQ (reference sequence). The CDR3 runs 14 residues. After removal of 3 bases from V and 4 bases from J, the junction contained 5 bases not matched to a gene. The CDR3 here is CASSFPNRGTEAFF. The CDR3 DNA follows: TGTGCCAGCAGCTTTCCCAACAGGGGCACTGAAGCTTTCTTT.

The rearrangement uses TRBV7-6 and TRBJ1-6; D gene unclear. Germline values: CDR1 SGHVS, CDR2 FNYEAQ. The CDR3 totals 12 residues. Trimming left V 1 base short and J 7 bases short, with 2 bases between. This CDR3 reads CASSLGNSPLHF. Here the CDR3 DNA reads TGTGCCAGCAGCTTAGGGAATTCACCCCTCCACTTT.

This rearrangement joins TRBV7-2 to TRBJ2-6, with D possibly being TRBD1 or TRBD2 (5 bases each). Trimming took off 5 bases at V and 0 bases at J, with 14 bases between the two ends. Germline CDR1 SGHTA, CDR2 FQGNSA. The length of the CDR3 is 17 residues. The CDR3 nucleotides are TGTGCCAGCAGCCGACGGGTGAGGGGCTCTGGGGCCAACGTCCTGACTTTC. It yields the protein CASSRRVRGSGANVLTF.

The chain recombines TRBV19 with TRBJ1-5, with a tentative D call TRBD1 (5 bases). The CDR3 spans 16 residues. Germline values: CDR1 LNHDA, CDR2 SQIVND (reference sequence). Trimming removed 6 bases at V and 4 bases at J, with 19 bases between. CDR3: CASRAPAGLGNQPQHF. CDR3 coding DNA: TGTGCCAGTAGGGCCCCCGCAGGGTTGGGGAATCAGCCCCAGCATTTT. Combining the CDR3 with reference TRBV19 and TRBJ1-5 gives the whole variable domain DGGITQSPKYLFRKEGQNVTLSCEQNLNHDAMYWYRQDPGQGLRLIYYSQIVNDFQKGDIAEGYSVSREKKESFPLTVTSAQKNPTAFYLCASRAPAGLGNQPQHFGDGTRLSIL.

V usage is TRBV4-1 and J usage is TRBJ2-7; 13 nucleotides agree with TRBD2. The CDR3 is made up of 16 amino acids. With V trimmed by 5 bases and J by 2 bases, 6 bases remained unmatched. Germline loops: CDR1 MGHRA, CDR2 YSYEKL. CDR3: CASSETGTSGAYEQYF. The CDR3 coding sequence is TGCGCCAGCAGCGAAACCGGGACTAGCGGGGCCTACGAGCAGTACTTC.

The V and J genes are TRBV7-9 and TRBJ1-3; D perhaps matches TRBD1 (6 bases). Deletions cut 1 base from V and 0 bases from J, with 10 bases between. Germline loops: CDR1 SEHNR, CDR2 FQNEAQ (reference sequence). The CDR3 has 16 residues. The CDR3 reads CASSLGGGTSGNTIYF. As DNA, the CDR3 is TGTGCCAGCAGCTTAGGCGGGGGCACCTCTGGAAACACCATATATTTT. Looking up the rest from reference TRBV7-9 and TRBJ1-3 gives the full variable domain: DTGVSQNPRHKITKRGQNVTFRCDPISEHNRLYWYRQTLGQGPEFLTYFQNEAQLEKSRLLSDRFSAERPKGSFSTLEIQRTEQGDSAMYLCASSLGGGTSGNTIYFGEGSWLTVV.

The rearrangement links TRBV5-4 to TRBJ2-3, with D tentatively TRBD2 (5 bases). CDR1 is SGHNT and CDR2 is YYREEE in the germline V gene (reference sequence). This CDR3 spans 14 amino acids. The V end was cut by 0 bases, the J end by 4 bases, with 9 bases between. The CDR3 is CASSLDGLPDTQYF. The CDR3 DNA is TGTGCCAGCAGCTTGGACGGACTGCCAGATACGCAGTATTTT.

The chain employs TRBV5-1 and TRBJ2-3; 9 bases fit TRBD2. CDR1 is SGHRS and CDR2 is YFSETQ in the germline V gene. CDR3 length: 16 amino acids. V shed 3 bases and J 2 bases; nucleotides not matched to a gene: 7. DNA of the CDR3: TGCGCCAGCAGCTCAAGGCGGGGGGGCGACACAGATACGCAGTATTTT. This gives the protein CASSSRRGGDTDTQYF.

The CDR3 sequence: CASTGQGAYSNQPQHF. The CDR3 DNA follows: TGTGCCAGTACCGGACAGGGGGCCTATAGCAATCAGCCCCAGCATTTT. V is TRBV19 and J is TRBJ1-5, with 11 bases aligning to TRBD1. The CDR3 is 16 amino acids. Germline V gives CDR1 LNHDA, CDR2 SQIVND (reference sequence). Unmatched junction bases numbered 5, after V lost 7 bases and J lost 0 bases. Looking up the rest from reference TRBV19 and TRBJ1-5 gives the full variable domain: DGGITQSPKYLFRKEGQNVTLSCEQNLNHDAMYWYRQDPGQGLRLIYYSQIVNDFQKGDIAEGYSVSREKKESFPLTVTSAQKNPTAFYLCASTGQGAYSNQPQHFGDGTRLSIL.

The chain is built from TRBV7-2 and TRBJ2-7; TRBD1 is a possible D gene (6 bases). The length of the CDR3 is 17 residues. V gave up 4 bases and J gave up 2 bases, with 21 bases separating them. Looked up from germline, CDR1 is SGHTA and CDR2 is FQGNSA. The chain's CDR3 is CASSSVSLRDTTYEQYF. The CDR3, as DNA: TGTGCCAGCAGCTCCGTAAGTTTGAGGGACACCACCTACGAGCAGTACTTC.

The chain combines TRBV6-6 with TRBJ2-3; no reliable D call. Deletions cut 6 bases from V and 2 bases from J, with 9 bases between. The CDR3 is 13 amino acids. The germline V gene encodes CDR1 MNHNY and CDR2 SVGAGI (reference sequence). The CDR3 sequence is CASRKDATDTQYF. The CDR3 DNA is TGTGCCAGCAGGAAGGACGCCACAGATACGCAGTATTTT.

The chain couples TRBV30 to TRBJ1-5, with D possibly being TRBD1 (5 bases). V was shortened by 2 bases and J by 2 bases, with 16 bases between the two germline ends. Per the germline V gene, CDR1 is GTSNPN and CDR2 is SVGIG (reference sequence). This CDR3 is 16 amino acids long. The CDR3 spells CAWSSIGQGRNQPQHF. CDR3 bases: TGTGCCTGGAGTTCCATTGGGCAGGGTCGCAATCAGCCCCAGCATTTT. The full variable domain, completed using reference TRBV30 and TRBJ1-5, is SQTIHQWPATLVQPVGSPLSLECTVEGTSNPNLYWYRQAAGRGLQLLFYSVGIGQISSEVPQNLSASRPQDRQFILSSKKLLLSDSGFYLCAWSSIGQGRNQPQHFGDGTRLSIL.

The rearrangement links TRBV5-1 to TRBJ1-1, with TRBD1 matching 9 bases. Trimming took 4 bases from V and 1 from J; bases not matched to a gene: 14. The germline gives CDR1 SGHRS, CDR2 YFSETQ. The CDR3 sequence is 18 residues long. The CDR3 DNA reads TGCGCCAGCAGCCTGAACCGGGACAGGGATGGGAAGAACACTGAAGCTTTCTTT. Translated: CASSLNRDRDGKNTEAFF. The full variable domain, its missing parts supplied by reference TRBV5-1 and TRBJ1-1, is KAGVTQTPRYLIKTRGQQVTLSCSPISGHRSVSWYQQTPGQGLQFLFEYFSETQRNKGNFPGRFSGRQFSNSRSEMNVSTLELGDSALYLCASSLNRDRDGKNTEAFFGQGTRLTVV.

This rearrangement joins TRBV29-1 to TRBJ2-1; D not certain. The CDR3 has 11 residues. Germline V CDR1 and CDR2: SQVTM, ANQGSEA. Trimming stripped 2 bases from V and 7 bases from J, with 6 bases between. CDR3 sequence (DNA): TGCAGCGTTGAAAGACTTAATGAGCAGTTCTTC. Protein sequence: CSVERLNEQFF.

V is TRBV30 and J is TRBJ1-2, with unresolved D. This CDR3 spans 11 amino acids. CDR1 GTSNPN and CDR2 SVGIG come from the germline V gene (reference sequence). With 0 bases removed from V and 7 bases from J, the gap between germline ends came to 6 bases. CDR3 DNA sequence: TGTGCCTGGAGTGTACATGGTGGCTACACCTTC. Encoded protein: CAWSVHGGYTF.

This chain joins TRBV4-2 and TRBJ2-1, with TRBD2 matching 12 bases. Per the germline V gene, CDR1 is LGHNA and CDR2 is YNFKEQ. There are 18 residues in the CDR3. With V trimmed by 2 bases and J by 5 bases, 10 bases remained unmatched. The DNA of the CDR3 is TGTGCCAGCAGCCAACAACTAACTAGCGGGGGGCTAAACAATGAGCAGTTCTTC. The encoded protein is CASSQQLTSGGLNNEQFF.

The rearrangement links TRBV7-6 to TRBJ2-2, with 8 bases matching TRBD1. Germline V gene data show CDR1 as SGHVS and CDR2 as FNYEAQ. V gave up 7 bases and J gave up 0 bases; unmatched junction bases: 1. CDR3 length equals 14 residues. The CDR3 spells CASKQGANTGELFF. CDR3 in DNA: TGTGCCAGCAAACAGGGGGCGAACACCGGGGAGCTGTTTTTT. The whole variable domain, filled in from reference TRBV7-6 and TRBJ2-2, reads GAGVSQSPRYKVTKRGQDVALRCDPISGHVSLYWYRQALGQGPEFLTYFNYEAQQDKSGLPNDRFSAERPEGSISTLTIQRTEQRDSAMYRCASKQGANTGELFFGEGSRLTVL.

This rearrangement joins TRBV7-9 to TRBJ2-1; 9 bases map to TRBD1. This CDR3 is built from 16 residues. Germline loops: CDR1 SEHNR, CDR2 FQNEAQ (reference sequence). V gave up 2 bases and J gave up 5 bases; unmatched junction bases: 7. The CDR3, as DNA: TGTGCCAGCAGCTTACTTTTGGGACAGGGAAACAATGAGCAGTTCTTC. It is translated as CASSLLLGQGNNEQFF.

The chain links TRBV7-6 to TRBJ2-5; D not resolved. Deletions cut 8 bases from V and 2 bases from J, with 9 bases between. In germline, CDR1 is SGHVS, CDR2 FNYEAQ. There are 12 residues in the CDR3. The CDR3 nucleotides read TGTGCCAGCGCGGCAGTTCAAGAGACCCAGTACTTC. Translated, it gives CASAAVQETQYF.